The T cell receptor (beta chain) under discussion was sequenced for a study of cytomegalovirus exposure and HLA in healthy donors. Study-level findings and limits: Analysis was performed later, and it showed HLA-associated TCR beta chains to be more clonally expanded than equally common others.

Turning to this clone: Its target is not known.

The CDR3 totals 19 residues. Germline CDR1 and CDR2: MGHRA and YSYEKL. V shed 0 bases, J shed 4 bases, and the junction held 16 bases outside the gene matches. The study ran its PCR with 60 Vbeta and 13 Jbeta primers. Generated by immunoSEQ multiplex PCR, the TCRdb table keeps only in-frame clones and is missing some. The sample contains 120,000 or so clones, around 77% of which appear only once. The clonotype comes from a human donor in good health. Sequenced input: PBMCs. The chain is built from TRBV4-1 and TRBJ1-1; TRBD1 matches 8 bases. CDR3 bases: TGCGCCAGCAGCCAAGAAGCCTCGGTCGTCAGGGGGCAGGGCACTGAAGCTTTCTTT. Translated, it gives CASSQEASVVRGQGTEAFF.